This is a list of T cell receptor beta chains from one sample in a study of CD8+ T cells in alopecia areata. Measured with immunoSEQ multiplex PCR; TCRdb has only the in-frame clones, and not every one. Of 110,000 to 150,000 clones listed, roughly half are singletons. Sequencing used CD4+ T cells sorted from blood, obtained at week 0. The receptors come from a human donor with alopecia areata. The CDR3 runs from the conserved cysteine through the conserved F or W. A D gene is named only where the DNA matches it firmly. Rows give clone size only sometimes, using once, few, many, or a class for an expanded clone.

clone_size,j_call,cdr3_length,v_call,d_call,cdr3_aa,cdr3_nt
few,TRBJ2-5,16,TRBV5-1,TRBD2,CASSPRLAEPQETQYF,TGCGCCAGCAGCCCAAGACTAGCAGAGCCTCAAGAGACCCAGTACTTC
-,TRBJ2-5,15,TRBV14,-,CASSQGGSFQETQYF,TGTGCCAGCAGCCAAGGGGGGTCCTTTCAAGAGACCCAGTACTTC
-,TRBJ2-7,14,TRBV2,-,CASDPSVASQKQYF,TGTGCCAGCGACCCAAGCGTGGCTAGCCAGAAGCAGTACTTC
-,TRBJ2-1,15,TRBV11-3,-,CASSLGGPSYNEQFF,TGTGCCAGCAGCTTAGGTGGGCCTTCCTACAATGAGCAGTTCTTC
-,TRBJ1-2,13,TRBV30,-,CAWSLGVNYGYTF,TGTGCCTGGTCCCTGGGTGTCAACTATGGCTACACCTTC
few,TRBJ2-5,11,TRBV20-1,-,CSAISGETQYF,TGCAGTGCTATCTCTGGAGAGACCCAGTACTTC
-,TRBJ1-4,14,TRBV30,-,CAWSVDPEGEKLFF,TGTGCCTGGAGTGTGGACCCAGAAGGTGAAAAACTGTTTTTT
-,TRBJ1-2,13,TRBV11-2,-,CASSLGANYGYTF,TGTGCCAGCAGCTTAGGGGCTAACTATGGCTACACCTTC
few,TRBJ2-7,20,TRBV5-1,-,CASAPVSRVPGAVSSYEQYF,TGCGCCAGCGCTCCGGTTTCGAGGGTCCCCGGGGCCGTCAGCTCCTACGAGCAGTACTTC
-,TRBJ1-2,15,TRBV5-6,-,CASSIGAPTNYGYTF,TGTGCCAGCAGCATAGGGGCTCCAACGAACTATGGCTACACCTTC
-,TRBJ1-1,14,TRBV4-3,-,CASSQVLGEGSAFF,TGCGCCAGCAGCCAAGTCTTAGGGGAGGGGTCAGCTTTCTTT
-,TRBJ2-6,20,TRBV27,TRBD2,CASSPTPTPGGGSGANVLTF,TGTGCCAGCAGCCCAACACCCACGCCGGGAGGGGGCTCTGGGGCCAACGTCCTGACTTTC
few,TRBJ2-5,13,TRBV2,TRBD1,CASRRTGVETQYF,TGTGCCAGCAGGAGGACAGGGGTAGAGACCCAGTACTTC
few,TRBJ2-3,16,TRBV25-1,-,CASSEYRTDPESTQYF,TGTGCCAGCAGTGAATATCGCACCGATCCGGAGAGCACGCAGTATTTT
-,TRBJ1-2,12,TRBV15,-,CATSRHTGGYTF,TGTGCCACCAGCAGACATACGGGGGGCTACACCTTC
-,TRBJ2-1,11,TRBV6-1,-,CASTLMNEQFF,TGTGCCAGCACCCTCATGAATGAGCAGTTCTTC
-,TRBJ1-2,12,TRBV28,-,CASSPLTHGYTF,TGTGCCAGCAGTCCCCTTACGCATGGCTACACCTTC
-,TRBJ2-7,15,TRBV13,-,CASSSGGTENYEQYF,TGTGCCAGCAGCTCAGGGGGGACAGAGAACTACGAGCAGTACTTC
-,TRBJ2-2,13,TRBV30,-,CAWSLVDPGELFF,TGTGCCTGGAGTTTAGTTGATCCCGGGGAGCTGTTTTTT
-,TRBJ2-7,12,TRBV29-1,-,CSGEGTGGEQYF,TGCAGCGGGGAGGGGACAGGCGGCGAGCAGTACTTC
-,TRBJ1-1,14,TRBV29-1,TRBD1,CSVEPGQLNTEAFF,TGCAGCGTCGAACCGGGACAGTTGAACACTGAAGCTTTCTTT
once,TRBJ1-2,13,TRBV29-1,TRBD1,CSVEGQGADGYTF,TGCAGCGTTGAAGGACAGGGGGCGGATGGCTACACCTTC
few,TRBJ2-7,12,TRBV6-5,-,CATHRLGDEQYF,TGTGCCACTCACCGGTTGGGGGACGAGCAGTACTTC
once,TRBJ2-1,11,TRBV20-1,-,CSAPPSNEQFF,TGCAGTGCTCCTCCTTCCAATGAGCAGTTCTTC
few,TRBJ2-1,17,TRBV30,-,CAWSRRTVGAPYNEQFF,TGTGCCTGGAGTCGGAGAACGGTGGGAGCCCCCTACAATGAGCAGTTCTTC
-,TRBJ2-3,16,TRBV4-1,TRBD2,CASSQERASGVNTQYF,TGCGCCAGCAGCCAAGAACGGGCTAGCGGGGTAAATACGCAGTATTTT
-,TRBJ1-2,16,TRBV28,-,CASRIPGYRVGYGYTF,TGTGCCAGCAGAATACCCGGCTACAGGGTCGGCTATGGCTACACCTTC
-,TRBJ2-7,11,TRBV28,-,CATGGSYEQYF,TGTGCCACCGGGGGCTCCTACGAGCAGTACTTC
-,TRBJ2-2,15,TRBV7-8,-,CASSYRDRFTGELFF,TGTGCCAGCAGCTACCGGGACCGATTCACCGGGGAGCTGTTTTTT
once,TRBJ2-5,11,TRBV20-1,-,CSCGRGETQYF,TGCAGCTGTGGGAGAGGAGAGACCCAGTACTTC
-,TRBJ2-4,15,TRBV4-1,TRBD1,CASSQAQDRKNIQYF,TGCGCCAGCAGCCAAGCCCAGGACAGGAAAAACATTCAGTACTTC
few,TRBJ2-7,13,TRBV4-1,-,CASSQTLVWEQYF,TGCGCCAGCAGCCAGACCCTCGTCTGGGAGCAGTACTTC
-,TRBJ1-5,13,TRBV30,-,CAWDTGGNQPQHF,TGTGCCTGGGATACGGGTGGCAATCAGCCCCAGCATTTT
once,TRBJ2-5,18,TRBV5-1,TRBD2,CASSLGLAGSPVWETQYF,TGCGCCAGCAGCTTGGGACTAGCGGGATCACCCGTCTGGGAGACCCAGTACTTC
-,TRBJ2-5,13,TRBV5-6,-,CASRMAGLETQYF,TGTGCCAGCAGAATGGCAGGGTTGGAGACCCAGTACTTC
few,TRBJ2-1,15,TRBV5-1,TRBD1,CASSLTGGAYNEQFF,TGCGCCAGCAGCTTGACAGGGGGCGCCTACAATGAGCAGTTCTTC
-,TRBJ1-5,14,TRBV11-2,TRBD1,CASSQQGINQPQHF,TGTGCCAGCAGCCAACAGGGGATCAATCAGCCCCAGCATTTT
-,TRBJ2-4,18,TRBV9,-,CASSVGHGGTLAKNIQYF,TGTGCCAGCAGCGTAGGACACGGCGGGACCCTAGCCAAAAACATTCAGTACTTC
-,TRBJ1-1,12,TRBV29-1,-,CSVEGRNTEAFF,TGCAGCGTTGAGGGTAGGAACACTGAAGCTTTCTTT
-,TRBJ1-1,12,TRBV29-1,-,CSVGRMNTEAFF,TGCAGCGTTGGACGGATGAACACTGAAGCTTTCTTT
-,TRBJ2-7,16,TRBV30,-,CAWSPGTNLRGDEQYF,TGTGCCTGGAGTCCCGGGACCAACCTTCGGGGCGACGAGCAGTACTTC
-,TRBJ2-5,17,TRBV5-7,TRBD2,CASSRIPGLAGVETQYF,TGTGCCAGCAGCCGAATACCGGGACTAGCGGGAGTGGAGACCCAGTACTTC
-,TRBJ2-2,15,TRBV30,-,CAWSVFGLNTGELFF,TGTGCCTGGAGTGTATTCGGTCTGAACACCGGGGAGCTGTTTTTT